This T cell receptor beta chain appears in the sequencing data of a study of beta chain features in type 1 diabetes. General study points: Shortening of TCRB CDR3s, moderate but significant, appeared in all four CD4+ subsets of Type 1 diabetes patients.

This CDR3 contains 16 residues. Trimming stripped 0 bases from V and 3 bases from J, with 15 bases between. Germline CDR1 reads GTSNPN; CDR2 reads SVGIG (reference sequence). Comments on this clone: The antigen is unknown.

Of the isolated RNA, all was reverse transcribed, and so the sequenced material was expressed TCRB transcripts. Profiled with immunoSEQ multiplex PCR; TCRdb holds only in-frame clones, not every one. The sample contains 600,000 or so clones, roughly an eighth of which appear only once. Sequencing was performed on naive CD4+ T cells from blood. The TCR comes from a man between 18 and 35 years old with type 1 diabetes. This chain connects TRBV30 to TRBJ2-1, with D perhaps matching TRBD1 or TRBD2 (5 bases each). CDR3 in DNA: TGTGCCTGGAGTGTACTAGGCCAGGGACGCTACAATGAGCAGTTCTTC. Its translation: CAWSVLGQGRYNEQFF.